This is a list of T cell receptor beta chains from one sample in a study of blood T cell repertoires in COVID-19. The protocol was immunoSEQ multiplex PCR, while the TCRdb copy is restricted to in-frame clones and leaves out a portion. The table includes 200,000 to 250,000 clones, around 83% detected once. The source material was peripheral blood. The receptors stem from a woman in her 70s with COVID-19, enrolled during active disease. The CDR3 runs from the conserved cysteine through the conserved F or W. The size of a clone is reported for some rows only, either as once, few or many, or as a class for expanded clones.

CDR3 protein	clone size	V gene	J gene
CASSPQGADTEAFF	-	TRBV18	TRBJ1-1
CASSSPPSSGNTIYF	-	TRBV13	TRBJ1-3
CATSDSGQGRHRETQYF	-	TRBV24-1	TRBJ2-5
CASSSSLTSGSPTDEQFF	-	TRBV7-9	TRBJ2-1
CASSLGGGRLSPYGYTF	-	TRBV28	TRBJ1-2
CASSLTSGTDTQYF	-	TRBV7-3	TRBJ2-3
CASSLGGGTEAFF	-	TRBV12-3/TRBV12-4	TRBJ1-1
CASQQQGGYGYTF	-	TRBV19	TRBJ1-2
CASSLSAGGYGYTF	-	TRBV28	TRBJ1-2
CASSQDLSSGRASSTDTQYF	few	TRBV4-3	TRBJ2-3
CASTNSGANVLTF	-	TRBV11-3	TRBJ2-6
CAWSVLYGYTF	-	TRBV30	TRBJ1-2
CASSSRLGGEKLFF	-	TRBV27	TRBJ1-4
CASSLKVTAGELFF	-	TRBV5-1	TRBJ2-2
CASSEQGIGGYTF	few	TRBV2	TRBJ1-2
CASSLSGQGAGEQYF	-	TRBV5-1	TRBJ2-7
CASSRAGGQNTQYF	-	TRBV6-6	TRBJ2-3
CRGQLNTEAFF	-	TRBV20-1	TRBJ1-1
CASTSPGQGSQPQHF	-	TRBV28	TRBJ1-5
CASSTQGYEQYF	-	TRBV11-2	TRBJ2-7
CASSIAGMAGDEQYF	-	TRBV19	TRBJ2-7
CASSSSRGNTF	-	TRBV12-3/TRBV12-4	TRBJ1-2
CASSLDGTAYGYTF	-	TRBV5-1	TRBJ1-2
CASRDQGWNTEAFF	-	TRBV5-4	TRBJ1-1
CATSDSSGQGAAEQYF	few	TRBV24-1	TRBJ2-7